This TCR beta chain was identified in a study of tumor-infiltrating lymphocytes in primary liver carcinoma. With roughly 540 ng total RNA as template and a constant-region primer, TCR beta cDNA was made. Nested multiplex PCR, run for three rounds with slightly modified ARM-PCR, yielded TCR beta libraries. TRBV1-TRBV30 forward primers paired with a C-beta reverse primer drove the first two PCR rounds, approximately 11 cycles each. TCRdb analysed the multiplex PCR reads with MiXCR anew, one entry per CDR3 protein. This table has 80,000 or so distinct CDR3 sequences, about 75% appearing once. Germline lookup yields CDR1 MNHEY and CDR2 SVGEGT. The length of the CDR3 is 16 residues. Both RNA and DNA were isolated together from around 20-30 mg of bulk tissue that had not been sorted. Every patient in the cohort had a primary liver carcinoma. That carcinoma was treated by surgical resection. In its sample, this clonotype was seen once. As yet, its antigen is unknown. One end of the junction does not line up with germline, which may come from a read error.

General study results and limits: Overlap between tumor regions exceeded overlap of tumor with adjacent tissue or blood. Blood fell significantly below tumors in its top-250-clone fraction (p = 0.039).

The genes are TRBV6-2 or TRBV6-3 and TRBJ2-2, with 8 bases aligning to TRBD1. Sequencing was carried out using tumor-adjacent normal liver tissue. The clonotype was recovered from a man aged 35-49 years with primary liver carcinoma and hepatitis B virus infection. CDR3 region: CASCYGQGADTGELLF. The CDR3 coding sequence is TGTGCCAGCTGTTACGGGCAGGGGGCAGATACCGGGGAGCTGCTTTTT.